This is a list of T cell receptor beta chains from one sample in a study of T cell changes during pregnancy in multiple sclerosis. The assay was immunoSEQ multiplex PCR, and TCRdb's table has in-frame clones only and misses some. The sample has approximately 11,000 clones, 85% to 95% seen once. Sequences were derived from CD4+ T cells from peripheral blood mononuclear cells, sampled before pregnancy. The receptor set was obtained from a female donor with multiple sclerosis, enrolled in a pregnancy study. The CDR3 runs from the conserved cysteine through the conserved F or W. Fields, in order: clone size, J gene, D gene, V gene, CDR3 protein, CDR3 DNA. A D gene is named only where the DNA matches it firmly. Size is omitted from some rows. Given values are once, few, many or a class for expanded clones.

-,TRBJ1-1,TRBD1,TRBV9,CASSFRTGDTEAFF,TGTGCCAGCAGCTTTCGGACAGGGGACACTGAAGCTTTCTTT
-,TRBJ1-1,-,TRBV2,CASRLGHTEAFF,TGTGCCAGCCGTCTGGGCCACACTGAAGCTTTCTTT
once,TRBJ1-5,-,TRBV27,CASSPWEGGQPQHF,TGTGCCAGCAGTCCCTGGGAGGGAGGTCAGCCCCAGCATTTT
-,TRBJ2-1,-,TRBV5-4,CASSSEPNNEQFF,TGTGCCAGCAGCTCAGAACCAAACAATGAGCAGTTCTTC
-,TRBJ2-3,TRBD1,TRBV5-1,CASSLGQGRDTQYF,TGCGCCAGCAGCTTGGGACAGGGTAGAGATACGCAGTATTTT
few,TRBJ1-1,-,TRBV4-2,CASSQESRQTEAFF,TGTGCCAGCAGCCAAGAATCACGACAGACTGAAGCTTTCTTT
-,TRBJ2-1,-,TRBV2,CASSVVGEQFF,TGTGCCAGCAGTGTAGTCGGTGAGCAGTTCTTC
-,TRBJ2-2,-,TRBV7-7,CASSPPVGELFF,TGTGCTAGCAGCCCCCCGGTCGGGGAGCTGTTTTTT
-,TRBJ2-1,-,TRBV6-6,CASSAHRVGDNEQFF,TGTGCCAGCAGTGCCCACAGGGTAGGGGACAATGAGCAGTTCTTC
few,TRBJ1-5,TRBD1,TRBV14,CASSGQGSNQPQHF,TGTGCCAGCAGCGGACAGGGTAGCAATCAGCCCCAGCATTTT
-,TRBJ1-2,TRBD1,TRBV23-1,CATPGQGNYGYTF,TGCGCCACCCCGGGACAGGGGAACTATGGCTACACCTTC
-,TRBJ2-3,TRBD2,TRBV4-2,CASSLHKGAGDLSTDTQYF,TGTGCCAGCAGCCTTCATAAGGGAGCGGGGGACCTAAGCACAGATACGCAGTATTTT
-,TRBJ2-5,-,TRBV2,CASKPDFQETQYF,TGTGCCAGCAAGCCGGACTTCCAAGAGACCCAGTACTTC
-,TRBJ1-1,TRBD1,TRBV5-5,CASSLGRGRGNTEAFF,TGTGCCAGCAGCTTGGGCAGGGGGCGAGGGAACACTGAAGCTTTCTTT
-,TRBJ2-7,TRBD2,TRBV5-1,CASSLGPGGAYEQYF,TGCGCCAGCAGCTTGGGGCCCGGGGGGGCCTACGAGCAGTACTTC
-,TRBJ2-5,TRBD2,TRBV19,CASSSRTSGQETQYF,TGTGCCAGTAGTTCCCGGACTAGCGGGCAAGAGACCCAGTACTTC
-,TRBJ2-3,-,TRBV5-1,CASSLDPSRADTQYF,TGCGCCAGCAGCTTGGACCCGAGTCGGGCAGATACGCAGTATTTT
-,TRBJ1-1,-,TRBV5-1,CASGLEGKNTEAFF,TGCGCCAGCGGATTGGAGGGGAAGAACACTGAAGCTTTCTTT
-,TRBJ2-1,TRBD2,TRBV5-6,CASSTAGGVPEKFF,TGTGCCAGCAGCACTGCCGGGGGGGTCCCAGAAAAGTTCTTC
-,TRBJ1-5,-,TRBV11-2,CASSEGAQPQHF,TGTGCCAGCAGCGAGGGAGCCCAGCCCCAGCATTTT
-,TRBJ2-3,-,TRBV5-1,CASSLGAGLSSDTQYF,TGCGCCAGCAGCTTGGGTGCAGGGCTGTCCTCAGATACGCAGTATTTT
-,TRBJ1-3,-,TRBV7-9,CASSPGPPGVNTIYF,TGTGCCAGCAGCCCCGGTCCCCCGGGGGTAAACACCATATATTTT
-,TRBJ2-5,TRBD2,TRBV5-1,CASSSRTSVLQETQYF,TGCGCCAGCAGCTCGCGGACTAGCGTCCTCCAAGAGACCCAGTACTTC
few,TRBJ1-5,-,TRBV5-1,CASSFPVVGNQPQHF,TGCGCCAGCAGCTTCCCAGTGGTCGGCAATCAGCCCCAGCATTTT
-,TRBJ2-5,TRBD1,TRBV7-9,CASSLGQGASQETQYF,TGTGCCAGCAGCCTGGGACAGGGGGCGAGTCAAGAGACCCAGTACTTC